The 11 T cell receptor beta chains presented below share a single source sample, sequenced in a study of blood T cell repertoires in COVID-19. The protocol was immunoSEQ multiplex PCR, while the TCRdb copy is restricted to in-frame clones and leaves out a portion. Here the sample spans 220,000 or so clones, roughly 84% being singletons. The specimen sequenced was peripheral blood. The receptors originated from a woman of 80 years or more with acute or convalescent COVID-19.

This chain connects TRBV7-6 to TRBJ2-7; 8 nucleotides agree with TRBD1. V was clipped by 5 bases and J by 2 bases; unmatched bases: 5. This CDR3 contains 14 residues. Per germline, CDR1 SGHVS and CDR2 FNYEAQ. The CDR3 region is CASSPDRGPYEQYF. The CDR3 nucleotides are TGTGCCAGCAGCCCAGACAGGGGTCCCTACGAGCAGTACTTC.

The CDR3 sequence: CSSGGVLNAEAFF. The CDR3 DNA is TGCAGCTCTGGGGGCGTACTCAACGCTGAAGCTTTCTTT. V is TRBV29-1 and J is TRBJ1-1; weak D call: TRBD1 (6 bases). The length of the CDR3 is 13 residues. The V end was cut by 8 bases, the J end by 6 bases, with 19 bases between. Germline CDR1 and CDR2: SQVTM and ANQGSEA.

CDR3 coding DNA: TGTGCCAGTAGACCGGGACAGGGGAGAAACACCATATATTTT. It codes for CASRPGQGRNTIYF. The chain has TRBV19 and TRBJ1-3; 10 bases match TRBD1. Germline V lookup: CDR1 LNHDA, CDR2 SQIVND (reference sequence). The CDR3 extends over 14 amino acids. The J segment lost 5 bases and the V segment lost 6 bases, leaving 4 bases of the junction unmatched.

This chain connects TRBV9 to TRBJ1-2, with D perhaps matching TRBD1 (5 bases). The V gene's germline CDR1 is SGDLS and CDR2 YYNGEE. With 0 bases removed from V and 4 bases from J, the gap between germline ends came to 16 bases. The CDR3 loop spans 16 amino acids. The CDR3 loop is CASSVEAGRSPYGYTF. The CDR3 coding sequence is TGTGCCAGCAGCGTAGAGGCGGGACGGAGCCCCTATGGCTACACCTTC.

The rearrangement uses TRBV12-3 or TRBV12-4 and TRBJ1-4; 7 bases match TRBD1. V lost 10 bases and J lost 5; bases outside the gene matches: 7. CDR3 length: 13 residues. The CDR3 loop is CATWTGENEKLFF. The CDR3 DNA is TGTGCCACCTGGACAGGTGAAAATGAAAAACTGTTTTTT.

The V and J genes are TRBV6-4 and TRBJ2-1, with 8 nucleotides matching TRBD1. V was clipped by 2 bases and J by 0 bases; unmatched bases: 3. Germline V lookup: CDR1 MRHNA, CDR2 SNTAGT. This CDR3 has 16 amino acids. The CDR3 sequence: CASSDQGASSYNEQFF. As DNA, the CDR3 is TGTGCCAGCAGTGACCAGGGGGCTAGCTCCTACAATGAGCAGTTCTTC.

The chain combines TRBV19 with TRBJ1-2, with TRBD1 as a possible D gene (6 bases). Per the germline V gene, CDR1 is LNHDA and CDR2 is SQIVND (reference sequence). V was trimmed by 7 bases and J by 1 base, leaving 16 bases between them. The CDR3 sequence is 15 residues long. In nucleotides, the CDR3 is TGTGCCAGTACCAAACCCGGACAGATTAACTATGGCTACACCTTC. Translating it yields CASTKPGQINYGYTF.

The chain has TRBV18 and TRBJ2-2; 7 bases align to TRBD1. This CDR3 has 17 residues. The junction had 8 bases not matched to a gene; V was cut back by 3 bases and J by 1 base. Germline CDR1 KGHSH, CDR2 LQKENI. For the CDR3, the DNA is TGTGCCAGCTCACCCCGGGACAGTCTACTGAACACCGGGGAGCTGTTTTTT. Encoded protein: CASSPRDSLLNTGELFF.

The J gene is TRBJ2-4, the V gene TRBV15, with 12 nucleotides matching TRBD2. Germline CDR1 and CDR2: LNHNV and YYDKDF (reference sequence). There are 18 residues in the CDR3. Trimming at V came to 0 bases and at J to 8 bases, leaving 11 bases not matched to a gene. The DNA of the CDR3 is TGTGCCACCAGCAGAGATAGGGCTAGCGGGGGGGCCCTTGACATTCAGTACTTC. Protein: CATSRDRASGGALDIQYF.

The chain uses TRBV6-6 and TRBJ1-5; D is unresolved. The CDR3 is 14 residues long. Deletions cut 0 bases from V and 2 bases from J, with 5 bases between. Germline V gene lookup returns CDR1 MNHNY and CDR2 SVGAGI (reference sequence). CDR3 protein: CASSYSQGNQPQHF. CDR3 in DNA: TGTGCCAGCAGTTACTCGCAGGGCAATCAGCCCCAGCATTTT.

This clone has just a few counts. CDR3 in DNA: TGTGCCAGCAGCGGGCGGACAGGGAACTATGGCTACACCTTC. Translation: CASSGRTGNYGYTF. The rearrangement uses TRBV5-4 and TRBJ1-2; 8 positions match TRBD1. With V trimmed by 4 bases and J by 2 bases, 4 bases remained unmatched. In germline, CDR1 is SGHNT, CDR2 YYREEE (reference sequence). The CDR3 sequence is 14 residues long.